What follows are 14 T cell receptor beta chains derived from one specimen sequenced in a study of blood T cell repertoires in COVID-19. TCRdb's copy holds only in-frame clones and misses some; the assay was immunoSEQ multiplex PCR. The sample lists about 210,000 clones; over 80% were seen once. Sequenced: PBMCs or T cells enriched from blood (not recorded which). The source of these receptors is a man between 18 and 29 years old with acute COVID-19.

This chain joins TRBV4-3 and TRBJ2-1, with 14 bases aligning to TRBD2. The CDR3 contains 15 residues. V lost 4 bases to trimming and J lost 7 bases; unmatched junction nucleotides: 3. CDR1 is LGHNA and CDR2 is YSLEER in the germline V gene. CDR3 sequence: CASSRGLAGGNEQFF. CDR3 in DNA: TGCGCCAGCAGCCGTGGACTAGCGGGAGGTAATGAGCAGTTCTTC.

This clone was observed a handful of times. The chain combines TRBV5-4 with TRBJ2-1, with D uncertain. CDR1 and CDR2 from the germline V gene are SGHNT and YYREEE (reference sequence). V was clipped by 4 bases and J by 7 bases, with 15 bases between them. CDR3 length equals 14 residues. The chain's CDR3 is CASSPALQSNEQFF. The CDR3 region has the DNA TGTGCCAGCAGCCCTGCCCTACAGTCGAATGAGCAGTTCTTC.

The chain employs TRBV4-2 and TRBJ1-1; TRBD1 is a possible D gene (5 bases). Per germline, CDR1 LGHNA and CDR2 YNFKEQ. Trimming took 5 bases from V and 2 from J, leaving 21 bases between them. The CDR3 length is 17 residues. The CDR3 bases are TGTGCCAGCAGCTCCTTTTCCCCGGGGGTAATCAACACTGAAGCTTTCTTT. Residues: CASSSFSPGVINTEAFF.

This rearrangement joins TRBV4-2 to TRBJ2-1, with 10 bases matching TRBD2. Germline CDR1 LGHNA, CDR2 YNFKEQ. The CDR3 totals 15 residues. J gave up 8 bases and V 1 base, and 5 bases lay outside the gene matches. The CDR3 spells CASSQVLAGEYEQFF. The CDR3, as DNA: TGTGCCAGCAGCCAAGTGCTAGCGGGAGAGTATGAGCAGTTCTTC.

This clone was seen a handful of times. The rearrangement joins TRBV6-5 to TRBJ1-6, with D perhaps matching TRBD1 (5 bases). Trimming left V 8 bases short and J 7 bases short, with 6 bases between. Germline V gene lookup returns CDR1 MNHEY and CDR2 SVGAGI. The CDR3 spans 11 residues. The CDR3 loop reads CASRQNSPLHF. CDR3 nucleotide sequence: TGTGCCAGCCGACAGAATTCACCCCTCCACTTT.

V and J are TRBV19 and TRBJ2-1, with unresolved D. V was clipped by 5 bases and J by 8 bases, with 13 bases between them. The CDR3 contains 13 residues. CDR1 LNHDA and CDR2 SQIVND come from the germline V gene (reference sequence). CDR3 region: CASSPINSDEQFF. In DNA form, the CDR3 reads TGTGCCAGTAGTCCCATAAACTCGGATGAGCAGTTCTTC.

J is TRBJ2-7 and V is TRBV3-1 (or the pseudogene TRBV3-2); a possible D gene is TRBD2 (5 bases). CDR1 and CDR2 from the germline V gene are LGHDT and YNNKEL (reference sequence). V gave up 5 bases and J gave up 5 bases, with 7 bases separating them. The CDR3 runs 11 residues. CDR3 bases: TGTGCCAGCAGCGACGGGGACGAGCAGTACTTC. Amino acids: CASSDGDEQYF.

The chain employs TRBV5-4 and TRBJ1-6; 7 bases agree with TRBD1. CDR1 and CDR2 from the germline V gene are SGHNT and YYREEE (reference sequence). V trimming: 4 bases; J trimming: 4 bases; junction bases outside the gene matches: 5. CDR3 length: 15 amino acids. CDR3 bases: TGTGCCAGCAGCATTCAACAGGGGTATAATTCACCCCTCCACTTT. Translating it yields CASSIQQGYNSPLHF.

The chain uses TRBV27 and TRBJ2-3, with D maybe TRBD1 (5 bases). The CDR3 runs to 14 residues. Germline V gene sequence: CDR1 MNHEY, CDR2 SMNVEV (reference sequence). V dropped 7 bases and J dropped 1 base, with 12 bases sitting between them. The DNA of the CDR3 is TGTGCCAGCACCTTTCTAGGGGGCACAGATACGCAGTATTTT. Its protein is CASTFLGGTDTQYF.

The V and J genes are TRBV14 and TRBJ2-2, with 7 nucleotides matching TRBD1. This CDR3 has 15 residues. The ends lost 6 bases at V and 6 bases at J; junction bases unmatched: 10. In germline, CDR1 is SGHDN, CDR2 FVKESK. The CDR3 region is CASSHPGQRPGELFF. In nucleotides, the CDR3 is TGTGCCAGCAGTCATCCGGGACAGAGACCCGGGGAGCTGTTTTTT.

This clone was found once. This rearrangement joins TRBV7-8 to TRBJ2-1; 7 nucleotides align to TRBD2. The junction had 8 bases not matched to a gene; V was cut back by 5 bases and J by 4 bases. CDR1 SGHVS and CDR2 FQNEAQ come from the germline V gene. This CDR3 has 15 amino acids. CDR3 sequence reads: CASSDFGSGYNEQFF. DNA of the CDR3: TGTGCCAGCAGCGATTTCGGTAGCGGGTACAATGAGCAGTTCTTC.

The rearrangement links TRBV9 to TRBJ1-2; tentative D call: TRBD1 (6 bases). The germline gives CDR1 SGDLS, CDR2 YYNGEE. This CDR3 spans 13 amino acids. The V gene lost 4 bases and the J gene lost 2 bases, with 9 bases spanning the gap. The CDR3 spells CASSSGQNYGYTF. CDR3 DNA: TGTGCCAGCAGCTCCGGACAGAACTATGGCTACACCTTC.

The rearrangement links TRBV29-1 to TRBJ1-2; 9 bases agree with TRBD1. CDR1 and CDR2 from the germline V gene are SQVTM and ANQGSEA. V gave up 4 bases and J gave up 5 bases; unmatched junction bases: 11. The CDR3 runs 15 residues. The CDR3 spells CSVASSGTGSYGYTF. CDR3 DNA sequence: TGCAGCGTTGCCTCCTCCGGGACAGGGTCTTATGGCTACACCTTC.

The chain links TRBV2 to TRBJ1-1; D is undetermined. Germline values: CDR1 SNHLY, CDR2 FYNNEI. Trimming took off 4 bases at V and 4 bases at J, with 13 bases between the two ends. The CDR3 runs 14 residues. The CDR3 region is CASSGGAVGTEAFF. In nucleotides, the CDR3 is TGTGCCAGCAGTGGAGGCGCGGTAGGCACTGAAGCTTTCTTT.